The text below deals with one TCR beta chain. The data are from a study of human T cells and chemical hapten exposure. Germline CDR1 reads SGDLS; CDR2 reads YYNGEE. The trim removed 3 bases at V and 3 bases at J, leaving 2 bases unmatched. The CDR3 length is 14 residues. The time point: pre-sensitization, week 0. Treatment noted: therapeutic diphenylcyclopropenone sensitization with weekly scalp DPC. TCRdb fed the RACE reads into MiXCR, producing one record per CDR3 protein. The top ten hold 2.5% to 3.5% of the sample, which has under 200,000 distinct CDR3 sequences, roughly 30% seen once. The rearrangement uses TRBV9 and TRBJ2-3; 9 bases line up with TRBD1. This TCR came from a woman in her 30s with alopecia areata. Some clones in this sample may be carry-over from other donors' samples. The sequencing here drew on whole blood, taken in connection with sensitization to the hapten diphenylcyclopropenone (DPC). CDR3 sequence (DNA): TGTGCCAGCAGCGGCGGACAGGGGACAGATACGCAGTATTTT. It codes for CASSGGQGTDTQYF.